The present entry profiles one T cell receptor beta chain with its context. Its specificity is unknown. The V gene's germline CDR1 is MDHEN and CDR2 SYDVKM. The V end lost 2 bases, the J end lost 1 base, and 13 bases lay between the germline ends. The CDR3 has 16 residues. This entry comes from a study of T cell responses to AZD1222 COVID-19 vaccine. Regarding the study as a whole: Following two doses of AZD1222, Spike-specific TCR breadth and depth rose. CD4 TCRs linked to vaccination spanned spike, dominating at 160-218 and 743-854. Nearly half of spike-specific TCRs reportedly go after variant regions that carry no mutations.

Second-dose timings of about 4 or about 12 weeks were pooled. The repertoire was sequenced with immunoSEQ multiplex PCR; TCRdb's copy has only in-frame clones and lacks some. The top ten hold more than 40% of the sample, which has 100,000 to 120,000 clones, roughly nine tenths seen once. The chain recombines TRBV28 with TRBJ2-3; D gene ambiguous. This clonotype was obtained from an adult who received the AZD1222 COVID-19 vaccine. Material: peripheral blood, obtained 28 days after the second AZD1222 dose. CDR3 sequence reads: CASSLRPGRGTDTQYF. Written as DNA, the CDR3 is TGTGCCAGCAGTTTACGACCGGGCCGGGGCACAGATACGCAGTATTTT.